This paragraph reports one T cell receptor (beta chain). The germline CDR1 and CDR2 sequences are LNHDA and SQIVND (reference sequence). This CDR3 spans 14 amino acids. The V and J ends lost 5 bases and 8 bases, in that order; junction bases with no gene match: 3. The sample belongs to a study of blood T cell repertoires in COVID-19. Study at large: The samples span acute and convalescent COVID-19 from the United States, Italy and Spain. PBMCs, B-cell-depleted T cells, or T cells provided the cDNA or gDNA that made up the material.

This table comes from immunoSEQ multiplex PCR, and its TCRdb copy is limited to in-frame clones, with some not included. The data hold about 79,000 clones, with about 89% observed a single time. The chain links TRBV19 to TRBJ2-1, with TRBD2 identical over 13 bases. The clonotype originates from a man between 65 and 85 years old with active or convalescent COVID-19. Sample: peripheral blood. In DNA form, the CDR3 reads TGTGCCAGTAGTGTGACTAGCGGGAGGTATGAGCAGTTCTTC. Translation: CASSVTSGRYEQFF.